This T cell receptor (beta chain) comes out of a study of TIL therapy for anti-PD-1-resistant metastatic lung cancer (dated by TCRdb to 2020 to 2023). In the study overall: Tumors were harvested prior to any PD-1/PD-L1 blockade, after which nivolumab was administered to patients, and lymphodepletion, expanded TIL infusion and IL-2 were given to patients who progressed. T cell receptor beta sequencing of tumor and peripheral blood served to follow clonotypes across the tumor, the expanded TIL product, and serial blood samples. Enrolled patients had a median age of about 53 years (range about 38-75) and a median tumor PD-L1 proportion score of roughly 6%. A median non-synonymous tumor mutation burden of around 1.4 mutations per megabase was determined across the cohort by whole-exome sequencing. The cohort was predominantly lung adenocarcinoma, with a few EGFR-mutant and two ALK-rearranged tumors, and half of patients were current or former smokers. Overall results and qualifications from the work: Because the cohort was highly selected, with more treatment-naive, never-smoker and oncogene-addicted patients than is typical, generalizability is limited. The study protocol defined all tumor marker inferences as exploratory. The baseline peripheral repertoire was partially replaced by infused TIL clonotypes, which then decayed over months, and no apparent association between persistence and response was found.

Explained via the paper, the time point label denotes: pre-treatment sample, taken before nivolumab and TIL therapy. Adults with stage 4 NSCLC were enrolled in a dual-center phase I trial from October 2017 to early 2020. The samples were obtained from a phase I trial that was single-arm and open-label and tested tumor-infiltrating lymphocyte therapy combined with nivolumab in advanced non-small cell lung cancer. Blood mononuclear cells from EDTA tubes were isolated by Ficoll gradient, snap-frozen as pellets, and DNA was extracted with a Qiagen mini-prep kit. This clone showed up just a few times. No cognate antigen has been identified for it. Base qualities are missing; no much larger clone stands one base away. From the germline V gene (reference sequence), CDR1 is MNHNY and CDR2 is SVGAGI. Unmatched junction bases come to 9, with V trimmed by 5 bases and J by 3 bases. The CDR3 numbers 15 residues from cysteine through phenylalanine. Of all the DNA, just the CDR3 is kept, 45 bases in frame from base 1.

TCR beta CDR3 regions were amplified from genomic DNA with the immunoSEQ v3 hsTCRB kit using bias-controlled multiplex PCR. TCR libraries were sequenced on an Illumina NextSeq 500 to around 1.9 million read pairs for survey level or roughly 4.5-6 million for deep level. As for the original processing: V, D and J genes were assigned, non-productive sequences were removed, and clonality was reported by immunoSEQ Analyzer software. To compare repertoires between infused TIL and blood, productive Simpson clonality was used along with the Morisita overlap index of productive TRB rearrangements. The absolute count of a clonotype in blood was estimated by multiplying the lymphocyte count by the CD3+ fraction and by the productive frequency of the clone. TCRdb obtained this table from immuneACCESS and retained in-frame rearrangements with V and J assigned. These tables miss some clones; where compared with another copy, unresolved V genes account for less than half of the shortfall, and the remainder is unexplained. V, J and clone size derive from that table, while D and trimming were established from the DNA sequence. The sample contains just over 20,000 clones, around 78% of them found a single time. More than 6.5% of the sample is in the top ten clones.

This receptor was identified in a person aged 25 to 85 with non-small cell lung cancer. The input for sequencing was blood, taken at baseline. The chain links TRBV6-6 with TRBJ2-7, with TRBD2 matching 8 junction bases. The nucleotide sequence reads as follows: TGTGCCAGCAGTACCCCGGGACTAGTGAACTACGAGCAGTACTTC. It codes for CASSTPGLVNYEQYF.